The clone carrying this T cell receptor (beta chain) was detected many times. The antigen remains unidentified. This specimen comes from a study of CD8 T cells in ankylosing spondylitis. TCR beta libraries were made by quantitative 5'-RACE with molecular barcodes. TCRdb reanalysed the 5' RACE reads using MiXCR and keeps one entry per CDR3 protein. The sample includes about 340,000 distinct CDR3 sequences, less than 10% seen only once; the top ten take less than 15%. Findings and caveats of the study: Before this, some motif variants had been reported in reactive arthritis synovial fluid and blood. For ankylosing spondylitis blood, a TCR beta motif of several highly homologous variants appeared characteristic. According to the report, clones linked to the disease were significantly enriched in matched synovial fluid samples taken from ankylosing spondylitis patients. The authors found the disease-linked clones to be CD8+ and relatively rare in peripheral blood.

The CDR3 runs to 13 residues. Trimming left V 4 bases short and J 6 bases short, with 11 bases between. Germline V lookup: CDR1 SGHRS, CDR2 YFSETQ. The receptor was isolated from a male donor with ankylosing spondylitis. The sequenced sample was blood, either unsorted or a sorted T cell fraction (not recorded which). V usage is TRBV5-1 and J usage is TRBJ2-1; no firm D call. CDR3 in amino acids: CASSVRTFNEQFF. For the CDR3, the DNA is TGCGCCAGCAGCGTCCGGACGTTCAATGAGCAGTTCTTC.